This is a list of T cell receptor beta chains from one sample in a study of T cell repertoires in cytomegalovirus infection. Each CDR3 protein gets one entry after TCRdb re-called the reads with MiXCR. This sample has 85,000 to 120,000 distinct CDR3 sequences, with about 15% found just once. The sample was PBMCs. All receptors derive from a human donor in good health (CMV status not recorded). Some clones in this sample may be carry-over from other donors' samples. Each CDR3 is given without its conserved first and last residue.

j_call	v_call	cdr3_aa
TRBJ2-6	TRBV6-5	ASRTPSGANVLT
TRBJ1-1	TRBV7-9	ASSAEQGIAEAF
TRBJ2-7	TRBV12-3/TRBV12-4	ASSLPSRGRYEQY
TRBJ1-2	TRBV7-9	ASSGQPNYGYT
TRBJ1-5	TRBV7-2	ASSLLKRGYSNQPQH
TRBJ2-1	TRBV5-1	ASSRTSGGHLNEQF
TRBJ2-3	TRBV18	ASSQGSSDTQY
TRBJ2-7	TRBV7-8	ASSSGGASGGGYEQY
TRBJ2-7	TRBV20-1	SARAPGTGNPYEQY
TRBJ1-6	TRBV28	ASSHYRGQTYNSPLH
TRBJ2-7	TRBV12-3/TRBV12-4	ASSERYVGLAGTYEQY
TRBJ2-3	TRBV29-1	SVAWTSGVSDTQY
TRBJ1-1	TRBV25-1	ASSESQGGMSTEAF
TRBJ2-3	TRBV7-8	ASSPRTSGSTDTQY
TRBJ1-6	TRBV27	ASSFWQENSPLH
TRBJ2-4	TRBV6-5	ASRATVAKNIQY
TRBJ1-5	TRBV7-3	ASSPNRGVGQPQH
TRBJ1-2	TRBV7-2	ASSPRQGAKGYT
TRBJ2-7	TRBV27	ASSTYPYEQY
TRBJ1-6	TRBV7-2	ASSLSGGSYNSPLH
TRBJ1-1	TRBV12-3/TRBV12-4	ASTSGTPGAEAF
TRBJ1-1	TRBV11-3	ASSLGQGNTEAF
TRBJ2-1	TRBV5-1	ASSWGTGGTYNEQF
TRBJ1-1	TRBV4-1	ASSQPGQGLSEAF
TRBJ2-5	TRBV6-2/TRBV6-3	ASSYWAEGETQY
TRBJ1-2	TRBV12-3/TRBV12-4	ASTAWGREGHYGYT
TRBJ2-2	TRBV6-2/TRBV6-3	ASSSSSGSHTGELF
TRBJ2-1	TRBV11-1	ASSRLAGEGNYEQF
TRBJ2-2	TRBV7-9	ASRTGGIMRELF
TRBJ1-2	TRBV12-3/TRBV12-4	ASRERQGVNYGYT
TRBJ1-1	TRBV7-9	ASSPRTDTNTEAF
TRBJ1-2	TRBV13	ASSLNERSYGYT
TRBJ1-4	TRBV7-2	ASSSGSGVLGEKLF
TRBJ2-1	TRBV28	ASSWASGSSRVLEQF
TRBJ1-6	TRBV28	ASSFTRQGNNSPLH
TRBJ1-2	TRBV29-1	SVAGTDGYGYT
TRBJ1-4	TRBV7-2	ASSTGDRANEKLF
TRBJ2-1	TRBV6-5	ASSSPGLAVNEQF
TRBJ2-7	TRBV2	AGDRGLGSYEQY
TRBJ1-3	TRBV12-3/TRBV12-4	ASSLRGAGNTIY
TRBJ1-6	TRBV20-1	SARGLTGGSSPLH
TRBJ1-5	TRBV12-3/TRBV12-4	ASSGPGQNQPQH
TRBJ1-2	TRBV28	ASRLQGAGYT
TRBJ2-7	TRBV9	ASSVEGGGASGRYEQY
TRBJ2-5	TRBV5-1	ASSSQPTGQAGGETQY
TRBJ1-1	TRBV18	ASSPNPLGETEAF